Listed here are 20 T cell receptor beta chains from one sample, sequenced in a study of blood T cell repertoires in COVID-19. Only in-frame clones appear in the TCRdb table, and some are missing; sequencing was by immunoSEQ multiplex PCR. The sample lists some 330,000 clones; just over 85% were seen once. Sequences were obtained from PBMCs or T cells enriched from blood (not recorded which). These receptors came from a man under 40 who had recovered from COVID-19.

The chain has TRBV4-1 and TRBJ1-1; D perhaps matches TRBD1 (5 bases). This CDR3 comprises 13 residues. V was shortened by 0 bases and J by 6 bases, with 8 bases between the two germline ends. Germline V gene sequence: CDR1 MGHRA, CDR2 YSYEKL. The DNA for the CDR3 is TGCGCCAGCAGCCAAGACAGGGCCCCTGAAGCTTTCTTT. It yields the protein CASSQDRAPEAFF.

This sequence joins TRBV19 and TRBJ1-5, with TRBD1 matching 7 bases. This CDR3 region has 18 residues. Losses at the gene ends were 1 base for V and 3 bases for J; bases not matched to a gene: 12. Germline V gives CDR1 LNHDA, CDR2 SQIVND (reference sequence). This CDR3 reads CASSIGVLRGQINQPQHF. CDR3 sequence (DNA): TGTGCCAGTAGTATAGGCGTCTTGCGGGGACAGATCAATCAGCCCCAGCATTTT.

This chain joins TRBV19 and TRBJ1-5; no clear D gene. The CDR3 length is 15 residues. The germline V gene encodes CDR1 LNHDA and CDR2 SQIVND (reference sequence). Trimming left V 4 bases short and J 0 bases short, with 10 bases between. CDR3 nucleotide sequence: TGTGCCAGTAGTAGGCAGAAATATAGCAATCAGCCCCAGCATTTT. This sequence encodes CASSRQKYSNQPQHF. Full variable domain (outside the CDR3, taken from reference TRBV19 and TRBJ1-5): DGGITQSPKYLFRKEGQNVTLSCEQNLNHDAMYWYRQDPGQGLRLIYYSQIVNDFQKGDIAEGYSVSREKKESFPLTVTSAQKNPTAFYLCASSRQKYSNQPQHFGDGTRLSIL.

The genes are TRBV11-2 and TRBJ1-1, with D possibly matching TRBD1 (5 bases). CDR1 and CDR2 (germline): SGHAT, FQNNGV. The length of the CDR3 is 15 residues. V was shortened by 5 bases and J by 5 bases, with 18 bases between the two germline ends. CDR3 sequence (DNA): TGTGCCAGCAGCCGTGGGGATTTGGGGGGGACTGAAGCTTTCTTT. Its protein product is CASSRGDLGGTEAFF.

This rearrangement joins TRBV7-9 to TRBJ1-6, with TRBD1 identical over 10 bases. The CDR3 length is 19 residues. Germline V gene lookup returns CDR1 SEHNR and CDR2 FQNEAQ (reference sequence). Trimming took 4 bases from V and 8 from J; bases not matched to a gene: 17. In nucleotides, the CDR3 is TGTGCCAGCAGCTGGGACGGGGACAGGGGATATTTCGGCGATTCACCCCTCCACTTT. Translated: CASSWDGDRGYFGDSPLHF.

The rearrangement links TRBV7-9 to TRBJ1-5; 9 nucleotides match TRBD1. Germline loops: CDR1 SEHNR, CDR2 FQNEAQ (reference sequence). V dropped 5 bases and J dropped 0; count of bases not matched to a gene: 11. This CDR3 region has 18 residues. CDR3: CASSRYRGREDSNQPQHF. CDR3 DNA sequence: TGTGCCAGCAGCCGATACAGGGGGCGAGAAGATAGCAATCAGCCCCAGCATTTT.

This chain connects TRBV6-5 to TRBJ1-4; 7 bases are a match to TRBD1. The CDR3 is made up of 15 amino acids. After removal of 6 bases from V and 8 bases from J, the junction contained 12 bases not matched to a gene. Looked up from germline, CDR1 is MNHEY and CDR2 is SVGAGI. The CDR3 region is CASRPGTVAGEKLFF. In DNA form, the CDR3 reads TGTGCCAGCAGACCCGGGACAGTAGCTGGAGAAAAACTGTTTTTT.

This clone appeared once. The chain uses TRBV6-1 and TRBJ1-1, with TRBD1 matching 7 bases. CDR3 length equals 15 residues. Germline V CDR1 and CDR2: MNHNS, SASEGT. With 3 bases clipped from V and 1 base from J, the junction kept 5 bases outside the gene matches. In DNA, the CDR3 is TGTGCCAGCAGTGATGCGGGACAGCCGAACACTGAAGCTTTCTTT. Its translation is CASSDAGQPNTEAFF.

The chain carries TRBV2 and TRBJ1-6; D may be TRBD1 (5 bases). CDR1 is SNHLY, CDR2 FYNNEI, per germline. The CDR3 length is 12 residues. Trimming took off 8 bases at V and 5 bases at J, with 7 bases between the two ends. CDR3 in DNA: TGTGCCAGCGGACACAATAATTCACCCCTCCACTTT. Protein: CASGHNNSPLHF.

V is TRBV4-1 and J is TRBJ2-1, with 13 bases aligning to TRBD2. V lost 4 bases to trimming and J lost 4 bases; unmatched junction nucleotides: 4. Germline CDR1 is MGHRA and CDR2 is YSYEKL. CDR3 size: 16 residues. Here the CDR3 DNA reads TGCGCCAGCAGCCCGTCGACTAGCGGGGGGTACAATGAGCAGTTCTTC. Its protein product is CASSPSTSGGYNEQFF.

In DNA, the CDR3 is TGCGCCAGCACCCTAGCGGGACGAGAGACCCAGTACTTC. Translated: CASTLAGRETQYF. The chain joins TRBV5-1 to TRBJ2-5; TRBD2 aligns across 9 bases. The CDR3 loop spans 13 amino acids. The germline gives CDR1 SGHRS, CDR2 YFSETQ. Trimming took 6 bases from V and 4 from J; bases not matched to a gene: 4.

This rearrangement joins TRBV3-1 (or the pseudogene TRBV3-2) to TRBJ2-7, with 12 nucleotides matching TRBD2. This CDR3 is built from 19 residues. The ends lost 1 base at V and 4 bases at J; junction bases unmatched: 14. Per germline, CDR1 LGHDT and CDR2 YNNKEL (reference sequence). CDR3 in DNA: TGTGCCAGCAGCCAAGGCATAGGGGCTAGCGGGAGGGGTTGGTACGAGCAGTACTTC. Residues: CASSQGIGASGRGWYEQYF.

This rearrangement joins TRBV2 to TRBJ2-6; 9 nucleotides line up with TRBD1. The CDR3 runs to 17 residues. Germline values: CDR1 SNHLY, CDR2 FYNNEI. V trimming: 7 bases; J trimming: 0 bases; junction bases outside the gene matches: 7. The CDR3 DNA sequence: TGTGCCAGCAATCGGGACAGGGCTACCTCTGGGGCCAACGTCCTGACTTTC. This gives the protein CASNRDRATSGANVLTF.

The CDR3 loop reads CAVTGGQNTEAFF. CDR3 DNA: TGTGCCGTTACAGGGGGCCAGAACACTGAAGCTTTCTTT. The gene calls are TRBV5-4 and TRBJ1-1; TRBD1 aligns across 9 bases. The trim removed 10 bases at V and 1 base at J, leaving 5 bases unmatched. The germline CDR1 and CDR2 sequences are SGHNT and YYREEE (reference sequence). The CDR3 sequence is 13 residues long.

The chain employs TRBV11-2 and TRBJ2-5, with a tentative D call TRBD2 (5 bases). There are 16 residues in the CDR3. The V end lost 6 bases, the J end lost 5 bases, and 22 bases lay between the germline ends. In germline, CDR1 is SGHAT, CDR2 FQNNGV. In DNA form, the CDR3 reads TGTGCCAGCAGACGACAAGGATCGACCCGAGGGGAGACCCAGTACTTC. As protein: CASRRQGSTRGETQYF.

This clone appeared a single time. This chain joins TRBV10-2 and TRBJ2-1; D is ambiguous. Germline V gives CDR1 WSHSY, CDR2 SAAADI. V dropped 3 bases and J dropped 4 bases, with 7 bases sitting between them. The CDR3 spans 13 residues. Here the CDR3 DNA reads TGCGCCAGCAGTGATCCCCGTTACAATGAGCAGTTCTTC. Translated: CASSDPRYNEQFF.

J is TRBJ1-2 and V is TRBV9; D is perhaps TRBD1 (5 bases). V was shortened by 4 bases and J by 2 bases, with 15 bases between the two germline ends. The CDR3 has 15 amino acids. Germline loops: CDR1 SGDLS, CDR2 YYNGEE. CDR3 loop: CASSPISAGNYGYTF. Written as DNA, the CDR3 is TGTGCCAGCAGCCCCATCAGTGCAGGGAACTATGGCTACACCTTC.

The chain uses TRBV24-1 and TRBJ2-4; perhaps TRBD1 as D (5 bases). The CDR3 sequence is 16 residues long. Germline CDR1 KGHDR, CDR2 SFDVKD. Trimming took 2 bases from V and 5 from J, leaving 15 bases between them. CDR3 residues: CATSDSLFTGQNIQYF. The CDR3 nucleotides are TGTGCCACCAGTGATTCCCTTTTCACAGGCCAAAACATTCAGTACTTC.

The gene calls are TRBV19 and TRBJ1-5; no clear D gene. CDR1 is LNHDA and CDR2 is SQIVND in the germline V gene (reference sequence). V lost 1 base, J lost 0 bases, and 10 bases lay in between. This CDR3 has 16 amino acids. CDR3 sequence (DNA): TGTGCCAGTAGTATAGGGCCAGGATATAGCAATCAGCCCCAGCATTTT. Translating it yields CASSIGPGYSNQPQHF.

The CDR3 DNA follows: TGTGCCAGCAGCAAATTTGGGATGGGACCTGGACTAGCGGGGGGCCCCAACACCGGGGAGCTGTTTTTT. The encoded protein is CASSKFGMGPGLAGGPNTGELFF. The chain has TRBV21-1 and TRBJ2-2; the D call TRBD2 from the table was never checked on the DNA. TRBV21-1 is marked as a pseudogene. This CDR3 region has 23 residues.